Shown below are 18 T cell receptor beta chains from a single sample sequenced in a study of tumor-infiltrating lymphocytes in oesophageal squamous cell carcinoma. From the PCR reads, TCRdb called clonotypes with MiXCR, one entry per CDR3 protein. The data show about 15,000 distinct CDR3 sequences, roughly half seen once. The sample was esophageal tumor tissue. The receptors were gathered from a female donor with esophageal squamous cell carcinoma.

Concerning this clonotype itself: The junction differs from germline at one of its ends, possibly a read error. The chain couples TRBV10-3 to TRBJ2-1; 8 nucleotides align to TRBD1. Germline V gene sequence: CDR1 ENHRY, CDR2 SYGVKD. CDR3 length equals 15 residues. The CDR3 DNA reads TGTGCCATCAGTGAAGACAGGGGTCAGAATTCACCCCTCCACTTC. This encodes CAISEDRGQNSPLHF.

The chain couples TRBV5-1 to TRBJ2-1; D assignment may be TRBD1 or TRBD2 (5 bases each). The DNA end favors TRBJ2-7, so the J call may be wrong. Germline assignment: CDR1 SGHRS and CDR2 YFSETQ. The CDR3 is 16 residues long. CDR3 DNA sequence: TGCGCCAGCAGCCACCTTGGGGGTAGCTCCTACAATGAGCAGTACTTC. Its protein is CASSHLGGSSYNEQYF.

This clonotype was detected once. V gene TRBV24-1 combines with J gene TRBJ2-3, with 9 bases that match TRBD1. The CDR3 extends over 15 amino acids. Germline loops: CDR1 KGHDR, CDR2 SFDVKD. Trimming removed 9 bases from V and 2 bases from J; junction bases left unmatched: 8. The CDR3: CATRTGERDTDTQYF. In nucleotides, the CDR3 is TGTGCCACCCGGACAGGGGAGCGCGACACAGATACGCAGTATTTT.

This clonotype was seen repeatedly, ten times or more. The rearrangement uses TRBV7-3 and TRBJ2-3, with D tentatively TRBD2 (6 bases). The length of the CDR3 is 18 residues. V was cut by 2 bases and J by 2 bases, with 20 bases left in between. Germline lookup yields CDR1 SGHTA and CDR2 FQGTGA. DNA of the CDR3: TGTGCCAGCAGCTTAGAGACGGGAGTGGGGCGCGCCACAGATACGCAGTATTTT. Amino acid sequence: CASSLETGVGRATDTQYF.

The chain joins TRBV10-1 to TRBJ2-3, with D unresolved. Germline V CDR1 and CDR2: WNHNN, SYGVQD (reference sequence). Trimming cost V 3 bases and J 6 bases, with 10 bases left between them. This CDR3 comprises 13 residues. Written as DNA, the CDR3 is TGCGCCAGCAGTGACCGGGCCTTGGATACGCAGTATTTT. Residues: CASSDRALDTQYF.

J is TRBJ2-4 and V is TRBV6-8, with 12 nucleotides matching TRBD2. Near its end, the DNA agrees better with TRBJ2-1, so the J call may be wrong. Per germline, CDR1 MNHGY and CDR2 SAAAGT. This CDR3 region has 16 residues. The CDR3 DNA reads TGTGCCAGCAGTTTCTCGACTAGCGGGAGCCTCTATGAGCAGTTCTTC. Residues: CASSFSTSGSLYEQFF.

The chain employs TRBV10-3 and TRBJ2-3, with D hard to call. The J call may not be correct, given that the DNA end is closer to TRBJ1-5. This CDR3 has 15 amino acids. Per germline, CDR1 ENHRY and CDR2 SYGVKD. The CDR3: CAISDPGRSSYEQHF. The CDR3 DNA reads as TGTGCCATCAGTGACCCCGGACGGTCCTCCTACGAGCAGCATTTT.

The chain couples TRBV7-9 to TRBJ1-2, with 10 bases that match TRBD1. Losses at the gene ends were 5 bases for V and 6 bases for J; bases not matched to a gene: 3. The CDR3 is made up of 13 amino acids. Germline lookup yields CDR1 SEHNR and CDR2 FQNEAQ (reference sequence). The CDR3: CASSRGQGNGYTF. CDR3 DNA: TGTGCCAGCAGCCGGGGACAGGGGAATGGCTACACCTTC.

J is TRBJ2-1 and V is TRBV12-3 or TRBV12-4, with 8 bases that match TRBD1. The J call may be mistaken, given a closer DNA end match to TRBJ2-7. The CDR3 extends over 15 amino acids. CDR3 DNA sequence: TGTGCCAGCAGTTTCGACAGGGGCTCCTACAATGAGCAGTACTTC. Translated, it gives CASSFDRGSYNEQYF.

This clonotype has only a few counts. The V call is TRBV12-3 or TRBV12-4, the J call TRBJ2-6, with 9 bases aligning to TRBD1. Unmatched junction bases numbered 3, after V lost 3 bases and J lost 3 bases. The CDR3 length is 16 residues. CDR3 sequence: CASSFGTGYGANVLTF. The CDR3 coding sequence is TGTGCCAGCAGTTTCGGGACAGGGTATGGGGCCAACGTCCTGACTTTC.

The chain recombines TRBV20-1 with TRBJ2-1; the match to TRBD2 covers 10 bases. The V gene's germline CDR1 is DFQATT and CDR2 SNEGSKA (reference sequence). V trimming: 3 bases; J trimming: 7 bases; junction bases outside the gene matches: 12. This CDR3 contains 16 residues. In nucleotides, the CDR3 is TGCAGTGCTAGGGAGTTAGCGGGAGGAGTAAGGAATGAGCAGTTCTTC. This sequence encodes CSARELAGGVRNEQFF.

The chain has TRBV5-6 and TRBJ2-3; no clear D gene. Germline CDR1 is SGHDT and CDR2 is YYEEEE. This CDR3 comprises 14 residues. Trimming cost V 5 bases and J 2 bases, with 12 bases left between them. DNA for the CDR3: TGTGCCAGCAGTGCGATTCTGGTCACAGATACGCAGTATTTT. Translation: CASSAILVTDTQYF.

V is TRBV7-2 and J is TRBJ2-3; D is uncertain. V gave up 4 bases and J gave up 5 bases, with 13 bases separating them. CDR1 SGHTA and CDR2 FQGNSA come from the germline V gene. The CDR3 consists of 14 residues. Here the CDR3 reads CASSYTATQDTQYF. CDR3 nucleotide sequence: TGTGCCAGCAGCTACACAGCGACGCAAGATACGCAGTATTTT.

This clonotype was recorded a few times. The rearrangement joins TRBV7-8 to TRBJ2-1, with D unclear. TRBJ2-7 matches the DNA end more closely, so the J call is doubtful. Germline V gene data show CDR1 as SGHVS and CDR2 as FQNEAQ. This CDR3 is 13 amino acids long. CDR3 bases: TGTGCCAGCAGCTTAGCAGAGGAATACGAGCAGTACTTC. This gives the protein CASSLAEEYEQYF.

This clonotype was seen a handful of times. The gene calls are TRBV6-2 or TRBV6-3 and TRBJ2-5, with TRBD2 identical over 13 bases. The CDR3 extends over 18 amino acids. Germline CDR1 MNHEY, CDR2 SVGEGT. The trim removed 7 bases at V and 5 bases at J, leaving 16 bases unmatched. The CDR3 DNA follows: TGTGCCAGCACTCTCCTCTTCCGGACTAGCGGGGGTCTGGAGACCCAGTACTTC. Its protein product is CASTLLFRTSGGLETQYF.

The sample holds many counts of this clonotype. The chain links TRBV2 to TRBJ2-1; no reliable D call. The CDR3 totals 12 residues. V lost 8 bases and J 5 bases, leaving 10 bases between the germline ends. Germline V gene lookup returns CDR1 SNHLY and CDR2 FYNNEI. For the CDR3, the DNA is TGTGCCAGCCTTGAGGTGGACAATGAGCAGTTCTTC. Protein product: CASLEVDNEQFF.

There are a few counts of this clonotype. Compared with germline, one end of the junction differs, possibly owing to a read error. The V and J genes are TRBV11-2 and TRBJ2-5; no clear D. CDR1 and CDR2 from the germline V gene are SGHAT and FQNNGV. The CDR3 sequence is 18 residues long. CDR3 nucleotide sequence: TGTGCCAGCAGCTTCCAAACCTCACCTTGGTTGGACCAAGGGACCCAGTACTTC. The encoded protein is CASSFQTSPWLDQGTQYF.

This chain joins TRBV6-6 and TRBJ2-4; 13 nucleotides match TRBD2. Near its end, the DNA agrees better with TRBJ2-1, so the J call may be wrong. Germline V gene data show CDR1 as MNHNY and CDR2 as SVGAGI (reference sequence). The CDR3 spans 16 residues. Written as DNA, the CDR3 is TGTGCCAGCAGTTACTCGCCGGGACTAGCGGGAAATGAGCAGTTCTTC. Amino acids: CASSYSPGLAGNEQFF.